This T cell receptor beta chain was sequenced in a study of blood T cell repertoires in COVID-19. Study-level background: The study drew acute and convalescent COVID-19 samples from the United States, Italy and Spain.

Per the original data handling: Quantification of nucleated cells was approximated via reference gene primer amplification. Clones were read by immunoSEQ multiplex PCR, and TCRdb kept only the in-frame ones, dropping some. For V, J and clone size, that table is used; D and trimming come from the DNA. Among hundreds of thousands of clones listed, 88% were seen once. Trimming shortened V by 5 bases and J by 4 bases, and 9 bases separated the two germline ends. The length of the CDR3 is 13 residues. V usage is TRBV12-3 or TRBV12-4 and J usage is TRBJ1-5; D perhaps matches TRBD1 (6 bases). The origin of this receptor is a human donor in a cohort sampled during active COVID-19. Sequences were obtained from peripheral blood. The CDR3 loop is CASSKTGNQPQHF. The CDR3 DNA reads as TGTGCCAGCAGTAAAACAGGGAATCAGCCCCAGCATTTT.